A single T cell receptor (beta chain) is shown here with its context. Its antigen is still unknown. Second doses that came at about 4 or about 12 weeks were put together. This specimen belongs to a study of T cell responses to AZD1222 COVID-19 vaccine. Broader study findings: Repertoires were obtained solely post-peak T cell response. Along spike, vaccine-associated CD4 TCRs were found throughout, with dominance at 160-218 and 743-854.

Using immunoSEQ multiplex PCR, the repertoire was profiled, and TCRdb retains in-frame clones only, with some absent. The data contain roughly 140,000 clones, about 91% of them singletons. This CDR3 spans 18 amino acids. The germline V gene has CDR1 ENHRY and CDR2 SYGVKD. With V trimmed by 2 bases and J by 5 bases, 15 bases remained unmatched. The V and J genes are TRBV10-3 and TRBJ2-5, with 9 bases lining up with TRBD1. Sequences were derived from peripheral blood, sampled 28 days after the second AZD1222 dose. This TCR was sampled from an adult who received the AZD1222 COVID-19 vaccine. CDR3 sequence (DNA): TGTGCCATCAGTGAGAACAGCCAGGACAGGGGCTGGGGGGAGACCCAGTACTTC. Translated: CAISENSQDRGWGETQYF.